These 28 T cell receptor beta chains came from one sample sequenced in a study of blood T cell repertoires in COVID-19. Sequenced by immunoSEQ multiplex PCR; TCRdb stores in-frame clones only, minus some. The sample lists roughly 380,000 clones, approximately 90% occurring once. Sequences were obtained from peripheral blood. The receptors derive from a woman in her thirties or forties with COVID-19, enrolled during active disease.

This clone appeared a few times. The V gene is TRBV6-6, the J gene TRBJ2-2; 7 bases match TRBD1. Germline assignment: CDR1 MNHNY and CDR2 SVGAGI (reference sequence). The V segment lost 6 bases and the J segment 5 bases; nucleotides outside the gene matches: 15. CDR3 length: 17 residues. The CDR3 bases are TGTGCCAGCAGCCGAACCCTGACAGGGCCGAGGACCGGGGAGCTGTTTTTT. Translated: CASSRTLTGPRTGELFF.

This chain connects TRBV9 to TRBJ2-1; the D gene is possibly TRBD2 (5 bases). CDR3 size: 15 residues. The ends were cut back, 0 bases at V and 5 bases at J, with 12 bases in the middle. Germline-derived CDR1 and CDR2 are SGDLS and YYNGEE. The CDR3 protein is CASSVALGENNEQFF. DNA of the CDR3: TGTGCCAGCAGCGTAGCTCTTGGGGAGAACAATGAGCAGTTCTTC. The complete variable domain, with remaining parts taken from reference TRBV9 and TRBJ2-1, reads DSGVTQTPKHLITATGQRVTLRCSPRSGDLSVYWYQQSLDQGLQFLIQYYNGEERAKGNILERFSAQQFPDLHSELNLSSLELGDSALYFCASSVALGENNEQFFGPGTRLTVL.

This sequence joins TRBV6-5 and TRBJ1-5, with TRBD1 matching over 7 bases. This CDR3 comprises 14 residues. V was pared by 5 bases and J by 4 bases, with 5 bases of the junction left unmatched. CDR1 is MNHEY and CDR2 is SVGAGI in the germline V gene. The CDR3 loop reads CASSTRTGNQPQHF. CDR3 bases: TGTGCCAGCAGTACGAGGACAGGAAATCAGCCCCAGCATTTT.

This clone turned up a few times. The chain has TRBV20-1 and TRBJ2-3; D not certain. Trimming pared 5 bases from V and 9 bases from J, leaving 12 bases between. Germline CDR1 reads DFQATT; CDR2 reads SNEGSKA (reference sequence). The CDR3 totals 11 residues. CDR3 residues: CSALHQETQYF. Here the CDR3 DNA reads TGCAGTGCTCTTCACCAGGAAACGCAGTATTTT.

The chain carries TRBV25-1 and TRBJ2-7; D might be TRBD1 (5 bases). V lost 4 bases, J lost 3 bases, and 22 bases lay in between. Germline values: CDR1 MGHDK, CDR2 SYGVNS. CDR3 length: 17 residues. The DNA for the CDR3 is TGTGCCAGCAGTGGGGATCCCCCTAGGGGAATGATCTACGAGCAGTACTTC. Translated: CASSGDPPRGMIYEQYF.

The chain joins TRBV27 to TRBJ1-1; D remains ambiguous. The CDR3 is 13 amino acids. Germline lookup yields CDR1 MNHEY and CDR2 SMNVEV (reference sequence). V was cut by 5 bases and J by 7 bases, with 14 bases left in between. The CDR3 sequence is CASSPIVSVEAFF. Here the CDR3 DNA reads TGTGCCAGCAGTCCCATAGTATCGGTTGAAGCTTTCTTT.

The chain couples TRBV6-5 to TRBJ1-1; possibly TRBD1 for D (6 bases). V lost 4 bases and J lost 3, with 15 bases in between. Germline-derived CDR1 and CDR2 are MNHEY and SVGAGI. CDR3 length: 15 residues. The CDR3 spells CASSFNRELDTEAFF. Written as DNA, the CDR3 is TGTGCCAGCAGTTTTAACAGGGAGCTGGACACTGAAGCTTTCTTT.

J is TRBJ1-6 and V is TRBV19, with TRBD1 identical over 9 bases. Germline V gene lookup returns CDR1 LNHDA and CDR2 SQIVND (reference sequence). V shed 5 bases and J 10 bases; nucleotides not matched to a gene: 6. The CDR3 consists of 14 residues. CDR3 in amino acids: CASSEQGAGSPLHF. The CDR3 nucleotides read TGTGCCAGTAGTGAACAGGGGGCAGGCTCACCCCTCCACTTT.

This clone showed up just a few times. V usage is TRBV19 and J usage is TRBJ1-1; the D is unclear. Germline V CDR1 and CDR2: LNHDA, SQIVND (reference sequence). CDR3 length: 12 amino acids. The V end was cut by 5 bases, the J end by 5 bases, with 9 bases between. CDR3 coding DNA: TGTGCCAGTAGTCCGGGATGGACTGAAGCTTTCTTT. Translated: CASSPGWTEAFF.

V usage is TRBV28 and J usage is TRBJ2-1; tentatively, D is TRBD2 (6 bases). This CDR3 spans 13 amino acids. V was clipped by 8 bases and J by 9 bases, with 17 bases between them. Germline CDR1 MDHEN, CDR2 SYDVKM. CDR3 sequence: CASGIGGPTEQFF. Here the CDR3 DNA reads TGTGCCAGCGGAATCGGGGGACCCACTGAGCAGTTCTTC.

The chain joins TRBV28 to TRBJ2-2, with a possible D match to TRBD1 (6 bases). The CDR3 consists of 16 residues. The germline CDR1 and CDR2 sequences are MDHEN and SYDVKM. V lost 3 bases, J lost 0 bases, and 11 bases lay in between. CDR3 nucleotides: TGTGCCAGCAGTTTGGCCGGGACACCGAACACCGGGGAGCTGTTTTTT. It codes for CASSLAGTPNTGELFF.

The chain is built from TRBV7-3 and TRBJ2-7; 7 bases align to TRBD1. From germline, CDR1 is SGHTA and CDR2 FQGTGA. CDR3 length equals 17 residues. Losses at the gene ends were 0 bases for V and 4 bases for J; bases not matched to a gene: 12. CDR3: CASSLTGTGATLYEQYF. The CDR3 nucleotides read TGTGCCAGCAGCTTAACCGGCACAGGGGCGACCTTATACGAGCAGTACTTC.

The chain joins TRBV27 to TRBJ1-6; no reliable D call. Trimming removed 3 bases from V and 7 bases from J, with 7 bases in between. The CDR3 consists of 13 residues. Germline V gene sequence: CDR1 MNHEY, CDR2 SMNVEV (reference sequence). The chain's CDR3 is CASSFLLNSPLHF. The DNA for the CDR3 is TGTGCCAGCAGTTTCCTCCTAAATTCACCCCTCCACTTT.

The chain links TRBV5-1 to TRBJ1-1; no reliable D call. Trimming took off 0 bases at V and 2 bases at J, with 8 bases between the two ends. CDR1 SGHRS and CDR2 YFSETQ come from the germline V gene. CDR3 length: 14 residues. The chain's CDR3 is CASSLDHINTEAFF. CDR3 nucleotide sequence: TGCGCCAGCAGCTTGGACCACATCAACACTGAAGCTTTCTTT.

V and J are TRBV5-1 and TRBJ1-4; 9 nucleotides line up with TRBD1. The length of the CDR3 is 14 residues. CDR1 SGHRS and CDR2 YFSETQ come from the germline V gene. With 5 bases clipped from V and 5 bases from J, the junction kept 4 bases outside the gene matches. The CDR3 DNA is TGCGCCAGCAGAGAACAGGGGGCGAATGAAAAACTGTTTTTT. It codes for CASREQGANEKLFF.

This chain uses TRBV28 with TRBJ1-1; D might be TRBD1 (5 bases). V lost 5 bases, J lost 3 bases, and 19 bases lay in between. Germline V gives CDR1 MDHEN, CDR2 SYDVKM. This CDR3 has 16 amino acids. The CDR3 DNA reads as TGTGCCAGCAGTAACCGCCGGGGGGGGAGGGACACTGAAGCTTTCTTT. Encoded protein: CASSNRRGGRDTEAFF.

CDR3: CASSPTKDITGNTIYF. The DNA of the CDR3 is TGTGCCAGCTCACCCACCAAGGACATCACGGGAAACACCATATATTTT. The chain uses TRBV18 and TRBJ1-3, with a weak D call TRBD1 (5 bases). From germline, CDR1 is KGHSH and CDR2 LQKENI. V lost 3 bases, J lost 4 bases, and 16 bases lay in between. The CDR3 contains 16 residues. The full variable domain, rest sourced from reference TRBV18 and TRBJ1-3, is NAGVMQNPRHLVRRRGQEARLRCSPMKGHSHVYWYRQLPEEGLKFMVYLQKENIIDESGMPKERFSAEFPKEGPSILRIQQVVRGDSAAYFCASSPTKDITGNTIYFGEGSWLTVV.

This chain uses TRBV7-3 with TRBJ1-1; 8 bases match TRBD1. This CDR3 spans 13 amino acids. V was pared by 5 bases and J by 8 bases, with 7 bases of the junction left unmatched. Germline CDR1 reads SGHTA; CDR2 reads FQGTGA. The CDR3 reads CASSADRASEAFF. The CDR3 region has the DNA TGTGCCAGCAGCGCGGACAGGGCATCCGAAGCTTTCTTT.

The V and J genes are TRBV18 and TRBJ2-5; possibly TRBD2 for D (6 bases). Trimming cost V 2 bases and J 4 bases, with 11 bases left between them. Germline CDR1 is KGHSH and CDR2 is LQKENI. There are 14 residues in the CDR3. The CDR3 nucleotides are TGTGCCAGCTCACCAGGGCTGGGGGGAGAGACCCAGTACTTC. Its protein product is CASSPGLGGETQYF.

The gene calls are TRBV10-3 and TRBJ1-2, with 11 bases fitting TRBD1. This CDR3 spans 12 amino acids. Looked up from germline, CDR1 is ENHRY and CDR2 is SYGVKD. J lost 5 bases, V lost 8 bases, and 1 base had no gene match. CDR3 amino acids: CAIGTGGYGYTF. CDR3 nucleotide sequence: TGTGCCATCGGGACAGGGGGGTATGGCTACACCTTC.

CDR3 sequence reads: CASRKLAGGRGTQYF. The CDR3 region has the DNA TGTGCCAGCAGAAAACTAGCGGGAGGGCGAGGGACCCAGTACTTC. This sequence joins TRBV28 and TRBJ2-5; the match to TRBD2 covers 13 bases. The CDR3 contains 15 residues. From germline, CDR1 is MDHEN and CDR2 SYDVKM. V trimming: 6 bases; J trimming: 7 bases; junction bases outside the gene matches: 8. Based on the CDR3 plus reference TRBV28 and TRBJ2-5, the full variable domain is DVKVTQSSRYLVKRTGEKVFLECVQDMDHENMFWYRQDPGLGLRLIYFSYDVKMKEKGDIPEGYSVSREKKERFSLILESASTNQTSMYLCASRKLAGGRGTQYFGPGTRLLVL.

V is TRBV25-1 and J is TRBJ1-3; unclear D gene. V lost 2 bases and J 3 bases, leaving 11 bases between the germline ends. The V gene's germline CDR1 is MGHDK and CDR2 SYGVNS. CDR3 size: 15 residues. The CDR3 DNA reads TGTGCCAGCAGTGAAGACACCTTCATTGGAAACACCATATATTTT. Protein product: CASSEDTFIGNTIYF.

This chain joins TRBV5-1 and TRBJ2-2; 8 bases agree with TRBD2. The V segment lost 2 bases and the J segment 2 bases; nucleotides outside the gene matches: 2. The CDR3 runs to 15 residues. CDR1 is SGHRS, CDR2 YFSETQ, per germline. The CDR3 DNA follows: TGCGCCAGCAGCTTACTAGCGGATAACACCGGGGAGCTGTTTTTT. Its protein is CASSLLADNTGELFF.

This chain joins TRBV18 and TRBJ1-1; TRBD1 matches at 7 bases. The CDR3 consists of 14 residues. Germline loops: CDR1 KGHSH, CDR2 LQKENI. Trimming removed 2 bases from V and 4 bases from J; junction bases left unmatched: 4. The CDR3 nucleotides read TGTGCCAGCTCACCAACGGCAGGGGGCACTGAAGCTTTCTTT. Its translation: CASSPTAGGTEAFF. The full variable domain, with the rest looked up from reference TRBV18 and TRBJ1-1, is NAGVMQNPRHLVRRRGQEARLRCSPMKGHSHVYWYRQLPEEGLKFMVYLQKENIIDESGMPKERFSAEFPKEGPSILRIQQVVRGDSAAYFCASSPTAGGTEAFFGQGTRLTVV.

This clone has only one observation. The chain uses TRBV18 and TRBJ1-5; D unresolved. Looked up from germline, CDR1 is KGHSH and CDR2 is LQKENI. Trimming stripped 3 bases from V and 5 bases from J, with 11 bases between. The CDR3 consists of 14 residues. The CDR3 sequence is CASSPGEGDQPQHF. CDR3 coding DNA: TGTGCCAGCTCACCGGGAGAGGGAGATCAGCCCCAGCATTTT.

This clone appeared once. V is TRBV19 and J is TRBJ1-6; a possible D gene is TRBD1 (5 bases). The CDR3 is made up of 13 amino acids. CDR1 LNHDA and CDR2 SQIVND come from the germline V gene (reference sequence). V lost 5 bases to trimming and J lost 10 bases, with 12 bases between them. CDR3 coding DNA: TGTGCCAGTAGTCGGGGGGTGGACTCACCCCTCCACTTT. This gives the protein CASSRGVDSPLHF.

The J gene is TRBJ1-1, the V gene TRBV9; D unresolved. Germline V CDR1 and CDR2: SGDLS, YYNGEE. The CDR3 loop spans 15 amino acids. V was cut by 1 base and J by 5 bases, with 15 bases left in between. This CDR3 is CASSVRGLGTTEAFF. Here the CDR3 DNA reads TGTGCCAGCAGCGTAAGAGGACTGGGAACGACTGAAGCTTTCTTT.

In its sample, this clone was seen a few times. This rearrangement joins TRBV18 to TRBJ1-1; 12 bases align to TRBD1. The CDR3 covers 16 residues. Trimming took 2 bases from V and 6 from J; bases not matched to a gene: 7. Germline CDR1 is KGHSH and CDR2 is LQKENI. The DNA for the CDR3 is TGTGCCAGCTCACCAGGGACAGGGGGCATGAGCGCTGAAGCTTTCTTT. Translation gives CASSPGTGGMSAEAFF.